The entry below describes one T cell receptor beta chain. The data originate from a study of cytomegalovirus exposure and HLA in healthy donors. Some clones are missing from TCRdb's copy, which holds only in-frame ones; the method was immunoSEQ multiplex PCR. The table lists approximately 240,000 clones, just over 90% of them singletons. The clonotype was recovered from a woman between 18 and 29 years old in good health and CMV-seronegative. Sequenced input: PBMCs.

The CDR3 DNA reads TGTGCCAGCGCAGCACGGGGGAACTACAATGAGCAGTTCTTC. Translated: CASAARGNYNEQFF. V usage is TRBV25-1 and J usage is TRBJ2-1; weak D call: TRBD2 (6 bases). The CDR3 totals 14 residues. Trimming removed 8 bases at V and 3 bases at J, with 14 bases between. CDR1 and CDR2 from the germline V gene are MGHDK and SYGVNS.